The rows below give T cell receptor beta chains drawn from one sample of a study of CD8+ T cells in alopecia areata. The table came from immunoSEQ multiplex PCR; TCRdb's copy has only in-frame clones and leaves some out. Among about 120,000 clones listed, approximately 49% were seen once. The sequenced sample was CD8+ T cells sorted from blood, obtained at week 0. Receptor source: a human donor with alopecia areata. The CDR3 runs from the conserved cysteine through the conserved F or W. The D gene is left open where the match is weak. Clone size is not always given. Where it is, it says once, few, many or a class for expanded clones.

d_call j_call v_call clone_size cdr3_aa cdr3_nt
. TRBJ2-7 TRBV5-1 . CASSYRRGGSEQYF TGCGCCAGCAGCTACCGGCGGGGAGGTTCCGAGCAGTACTTC
. TRBJ2-2 TRBV6-5 . CASCPGFANTGELFF TGTGCCAGTTGCCCGGGGTTCGCGAACACCGGGGAGCTGTTTTTT
. TRBJ2-6 TRBV30 . CAWSTPGRHSGANVLTF TGTGCCTGGAGTACCCCGGGACGTCACTCTGGGGCCAACGTCCTGACTTTC
. TRBJ2-7 TRBV13 few CASSSSSLEQYF TGTGCCAGCAGCTCTAGCAGCCTCGAGCAGTACTTC
TRBD1 TRBJ2-7 TRBV4-1 . CASSQDMETGASYEQYF TGCGCCAGCAGCCAAGATATGGAGACAGGGGCTTCCTACGAGCAGTACTTC
TRBD1 TRBJ1-1 TRBV6-5 . CASSYAGGNTEAFF TGTGCCAGCAGTTACGCAGGGGGGAACACTGAAGCTTTCTTT
TRBD1 TRBJ1-6 TRBV4-1 . CASSQDLGQGESPLHF TGCGCCAGCAGCCAAGATCTAGGACAGGGGGAATCACCCCTCCACTTT
. TRBJ1-1 TRBV19 few CASWETGKAFF TGTGCCAGTTGGGAGACAGGAAAAGCTTTCTTT
TRBD1 TRBJ2-7 TRBV7-9 . CASSLLPGGLVYEQYF TGTGCCAGCAGCTTGCTGCCAGGGGGCCTTGTCTACGAGCAGTACTTC
. TRBJ2-3 TRBV4-1 . CASSLRPGGSGTDTQYF TGCGCCAGCAGCCTCAGACCCGGGGGCTCAGGGACAGATACGCAGTATTTT
TRBD1 TRBJ1-2 TRBV5-6 . CASSSETGNYGYTF TGTGCCAGCAGCTCGGAGACAGGGAACTATGGCTACACCTTC
TRBD2 TRBJ2-7 TRBV11-2 . CASSLELAGNLEQYF TGTGCCAGCAGCTTAGAGTTAGCGGGGAACCTGGAGCAGTACTTC
TRBD1 TRBJ1-6 TRBV9 . CASSAETGGSSPLHF TGTGCCAGCAGCGCCGAGACAGGGGGCTCGTCACCCCTCCACTTT
TRBD1 TRBJ2-1 TRBV6-5 few CASSYSGQGYNEQFF TGTGCCAGCAGTTACTCCGGACAGGGCTACAATGAGCAGTTCTTC
. TRBJ1-2 TRBV29-1 . CSGSQGPPYGYTF TGCAGCGGGAGTCAGGGGCCCCCCTATGGCTACACCTTC
. TRBJ2-7 TRBV7-8 many CASSPTAGEQYF TGTGCCAGCAGCCCAACTGCGGGGGAGCAGTACTTC
. TRBJ2-1 TRBV29-1 . CSVDRGSTYNEQFF TGCAGCGTTGACAGGGGTAGCACCTACAATGAGCAGTTCTTC
TRBD1 TRBJ2-5 TRBV29-1 few CSFPHRGVETQYF TGCAGCTTCCCTCACAGGGGAGTGGAGACCCAGTACTTC
. TRBJ1-5 TRBV19 . CASTPGLVQPQHF TGTGCCAGTACTCCGGGGCTGGTTCAGCCCCAGCATTTT
TRBD1 TRBJ1-2 TRBV7-9 . CASSSDRAYGYTF TGTGCCAGCAGCTCGGACAGGGCCTATGGCTACACCTTC
. TRBJ2-7 TRBV11-2 . CASSLDLGGRGSYEQYF TGTGCCAGCAGCTTAGATCTGGGGGGCAGGGGCTCCTACGAGCAGTACTTC
. TRBJ2-7 TRBV15 . CAASGGSSYEQYF TGTGCCGCCAGCGGTGGGAGCTCCTACGAGCAGTACTTC
TRBD1 TRBJ2-7 TRBV29-1 few CSVPGTGDYEQYF TGCAGCGTTCCCGGGACAGGGGATTACGAGCAGTACTTC
. TRBJ2-5 TRBV5-1 . CASSYDTEETQYF TGCGCCAGCAGCTACGATACAGAAGAGACCCAGTACTTC
TRBD1 TRBJ1-5 TRBV13 . CASSFTGQGNEFPQPQHF TGTGCCAGCAGTTTTACGGGACAGGGAAACGAGTTCCCTCAGCCCCAGCATTTT
. TRBJ2-7 TRBV30 . CAWKDPNSYEQYF TGTGCCTGGAAAGACCCAAACTCCTACGAGCAGTACTTC
. TRBJ1-2 TRBV29-1 few CSVVPPIGYNTF TGCAGCGTTGTCCCTCCCATCGGCTATAACACCTTC
TRBD2 TRBJ2-2 TRBV29-1 . CSALAGEGTGELFF TGCAGCGCCCTAGCGGGGGAGGGGACTGGGGAGCTGTTTTTT
. TRBJ2-7 TRBV2 . CASSEAPGTSSREQYF TGTGCCAGCAGTGAAGCGCCCGGGACCTCAAGTCGGGAGCAGTACTTC
. TRBJ2-3 TRBV14 few CASRDSSTDTQYF TGTGCCAGCAGAGATTCTAGCACAGATACGCAGTATTTT
. TRBJ2-7 TRBV29-1 few CSPPRYSYEQYF TGCAGCCCTCCGAGGTACTCCTACGAGCAGTACTTC
TRBD2 TRBJ2-2 TRBV4-2 . CASSQDPGLATGELFF TGTGCCAGCAGCCAAGATCCAGGACTAGCAACCGGGGAGCTGTTTTTT
. TRBJ1-4 TRBV9 . CASTGGTYGEKLFF TGTGCCAGCACCGGTGGGACATACGGCGAAAAACTGTTTTTT
. TRBJ1-1 TRBV30 . CAWSVLGETEAFF TGTGCCTGGAGTGTACTGGGGGAGACTGAAGCTTTCTTT
. TRBJ2-1 TRBV6-5 . CASSYSIGGEQFF TGTGCCAGCAGTTACTCGATTGGTGGTGAGCAGTTCTTC
. TRBJ2-7 TRBV5-6 . CASSRQPPGGYEQYF TGTGCCAGCAGCCGACAGCCCCCCGGGGGCTACGAGCAGTACTTC
TRBD2 TRBJ2-5 TRBV7-9 . CASSSGTSGGSVETQYF TGTGCCAGCAGCTCAGGGACTAGCGGGGGAAGTGTAGAGACCCAGTACTTC
. TRBJ2-7 TRBV4-1 few CASSQMGGGTASYEQYF TGCGCCAGCAGCCAGATGGGAGGGGGGACAGCCTCCTACGAGCAGTACTTC
. TRBJ2-1 TRBV29-1 once CSVFGRSDEQFF TGCAGCGTTTTCGGCAGGTCCGATGAGCAGTTCTTC
TRBD1 TRBJ2-5 TRBV27 . CASSPGQGNRQYF TGTGCCAGCAGCCCGGGACAGGGAAATCGCCAGTACTTC
TRBD1 TRBJ2-7 TRBV11-2 . CASSSDRGSVWEQYF TGTGCCAGCAGCTCGGACAGGGGCTCCGTCTGGGAGCAGTACTTC
TRBD2 TRBJ2-1 TRBV7-9 few CASSFRRGGSYNEQFF TGTGCCAGCAGCTTCCGGCGGGGGGGCTCCTACAATGAGCAGTTCTTC
TRBD2 TRBJ2-5 TRBV4-3 . CASSQERGGQETQYF TGCGCCAGCAGCCAGGAGCGGGGGGGACAAGAGACCCAGTACTTC
TRBD1 TRBJ1-2 TRBV7-9 few CASSLTGDDGYTF TGTGCCAGCAGCTTAACAGGGGACGATGGCTACACCTTC
. TRBJ2-7 TRBV30 . CAWSGVSYEQYF TGTGCCTGGAGTGGAGTGTCCTACGAGCAGTACTTC
. TRBJ2-5 TRBV2 . CASSGDGGPETQYF TGTGCCAGCAGTGGGGATGGGGGGCCGGAGACCCAGTACTTC
. TRBJ2-5 TRBV25-1 . CAAGQTQETQYF TGTGCCGCCGGACAGACCCAAGAGACCCAGTACTTC
TRBD1 TRBJ1-1 TRBV19 . CASSIRDSNTEAFF TGTGCCAGTAGTATCCGGGACAGCAACACTGAAGCTTTCTTT
TRBD1 TRBJ2-7 TRBV19 . CASSGGQDAYEQYF TGTGCCAGTAGCGGAGGACAGGACGCCTACGAGCAGTACTTC
TRBD2 TRBJ2-1 TRBV27 . CASSWGLAGGNEQFF TGTGCCAGCAGCTGGGGACTAGCGGGGGGCAATGAGCAGTTCTTC
. TRBJ2-7 TRBV7-9 . CASSLDRTYEQYF TGTGCCAGCAGCCTAGACAGGACCTACGAGCAGTACTTC
TRBD2 TRBJ2-5 TRBV6-5 few CATGGSQETQYF TGTGCCACGGGGGGATCTCAAGAGACCCAGTACTTC